The 24 T cell receptor beta chains listed next were all sequenced from one sample in a study of tumor-infiltrating lymphocytes in primary liver carcinoma. It was from roughly 20-30 mg of unsorted bulk tissue that RNA and DNA were co-extracted. Reverse transcription of around 0.45 ug total RNA with a constant-region primer produced TCR beta cDNA. Amplification in three nested multiplex PCR rounds with slightly modified ARM-PCR gave rise to TCR beta libraries. Investigators reported that the first two PCR rounds, at around 9 cycles each, used TRBV1-TRBV30 forward primers with a C-beta reverse primer. TCRdb called the multiplex PCR reads again in MiXCR, with one record for every CDR3 protein. Of about 130,000 distinct CDR3 sequences listed, 64% are singletons. Sequenced material: liver tumor tissue from sampling region 3. Specified subset: tumor region T3, left-lateral pole. The origin of the receptors is a woman in her sixties or seventies with primary liver carcinoma and hepatitis B virus infection.

Points on this clonotype: A read error may produce the germline difference seen at one junction end. This sequence joins TRBV5-6 and TRBJ2-1, with D maybe TRBD2 (6 bases). This CDR3 spans 14 amino acids. The germline CDR1 and CDR2 sequences are SGHDT and YYEEEE. The CDR3 loop reads CASSSFSGYNEQFF. CDR3 in DNA: TGTGCTAGCAGCTCTTTTAGCGGCTACAATGAGCAGTTCTTC.

There are many counts of this clonotype. This chain connects TRBV28 to TRBJ1-5; D is undetermined. This CDR3 is 15 amino acids long. The germline gives CDR1 MDHEN, CDR2 SYDVKM. V gave up 3 bases and J gave up 3 bases, with 12 bases separating them. The CDR3 nucleotides are TGTGCCAGCAGTTTTAGAGGCAGAGTCAATCAGCCCCAGCATTTT. Translating gives CASSFRGRVNQPQHF.

This chain joins TRBV11-2 and TRBJ2-1; D not certain. CDR3 length: 14 amino acids. The V gene's germline CDR1 is SGHAT and CDR2 FQNNGV. V lost 5 bases to trimming and J lost 6 bases, with 14 bases between them. CDR3 in DNA: TGTGCCAGCAGCGTCTTACTGGGTTCCAATGAGCAGTTCTTC. Its protein is CASSVLLGSNEQFF.

The sample holds one count of this clonotype. At one end, the junction sequence differs from germline, possibly due to a read error. V gene TRBV11-3 combines with J gene TRBJ2-1; no reliable D call. The germline V gene has CDR1 SGHNT and CDR2 YENEEA. The CDR3 has 12 amino acids. The CDR3 is CTSSTTTFRQSF. The CDR3 nucleotides are TGTACCAGCAGCACAACAACTTTTAGGCAGTCCTTC.

The chain has TRBV18 and TRBJ2-5; 9 bases agree with TRBD2. J lost 3 bases, V lost 7 bases, and 9 bases had no gene match. The CDR3 length is 15 residues. CDR1 and CDR2 (germline): KGHSH, LQKENI. CDR3 in DNA: TGTGCCAGCTTCACCTGGACTAGCGCGGAAGAGACCCAGTACTTC. Translating it yields CASFTWTSAEETQYF. The full variable domain, with the rest looked up from reference TRBV18 and TRBJ2-5, is NAGVMQNPRHLVRRRGQEARLRCSPMKGHSHVYWYRQLPEEGLKFMVYLQKENIIDESGMPKERFSAEFPKEGPSILRIQQVVRGDSAAYFCASFTWTSAEETQYFGPGTRLLVL.

This clonotype was seen a handful of times. V and J are TRBV24-1 and TRBJ1-1; D gene unclear. The CDR3 has 13 residues. V dropped 1 base and J dropped 6 bases, with 8 bases sitting between them. CDR1 is KGHDR and CDR2 is SFDVKD in the germline V gene. CDR3 in amino acids: CATSDFVGSEAFF. CDR3 in DNA: TGTGCCACCAGTGATTTTGTAGGGTCTGAAGCTTTCTTT.

Comment on this clonotype: Since the CDR3 does not end with the conserved phenylalanine or tryptophan, this likely comes from a read error. This rearrangement joins TRBV6-1 to TRBJ1-2; TRBD1 matches 7 bases. This CDR3 has 14 residues. CDR1 and CDR2 (germline): MNHNS, SASEGT. V lost 4 bases and J lost 4; bases outside the gene matches: 6. This CDR3 is CASSGQGRAYGYTL. For the CDR3, the DNA is TGTGCCAGCAGTGGACAGGGTCGGGCCTATGGCTACACCTTG.

This clonotype showed up just a few times. The genes are TRBV25-1 and TRBJ2-7; 9 bases are shared with TRBD1. Germline CDR1 MGHDK, CDR2 SYGVNS. The CDR3 sequence is 16 residues long. V dropped 2 bases and J dropped 4; count of bases not matched to a gene: 9. The CDR3 reads CASSEGGGQGSYEQYF. Written as DNA, the CDR3 is TGTGCCAGCAGTGAAGGGGGGGGACAGGGTTCGTACGAGCAGTACTTC.

This clonotype showed up many times. The CDR3 coding sequence is TGTGCCTGGGAGGGGGGGCTAGCGGGAGTGAGCAATGAGCAGTTCTTC. It yields the protein CAWEGGLAGVSNEQFF. The chain uses TRBV30 and TRBJ2-1; 10 bases agree with TRBD2. The germline gives CDR1 GTSNPN, CDR2 SVGIG (reference sequence). Unmatched junction bases numbered 13, after V lost 5 bases and J lost 6 bases. The CDR3 runs to 16 residues.

About this clonotype: A read error is likely, as this CDR3 ends without the conserved phenylalanine or tryptophan. The V call is TRBV6-5, the J call TRBJ1-5; D remains unclear. The CDR3 has 15 amino acids. The germline gives CDR1 MNHEY, CDR2 SVGAGI. CDR3 nucleotides: TGTGCCAGCAGTTACTCGCTGGCCAGCAATCTGCCCCAGCATTAT. Residues: CASSYSLASNLPQHY.

Turning to this clonotype: Compared with germline, one end of the junction differs, possibly owing to a read error. The chain combines TRBV6-4 with TRBJ1-1; possible D gene TRBD1, 5 bases. This CDR3 is 13 amino acids long. Germline CDR1 and CDR2: MRHNA and SNTAGT. In DNA form, the CDR3 reads TGTGTCAGCAGTGTGGGGGAGAACACTGAAGCTTTCTTT. This gives the protein CVSSVGENTEAFF.

V is TRBV7-9 and J is TRBJ2-3; D possibly matches TRBD1 or TRBD2 (5 bases each). Trimming pared 8 bases from V and 3 bases from J, leaving 18 bases between. The CDR3 loop spans 15 amino acids. Germline V gives CDR1 SEHNR, CDR2 FQNEAQ (reference sequence). The CDR3 sequence is CASGGSLVKTDTQYF. CDR3 sequence (DNA): TGTGCCAGCGGGGGTAGCCTCGTCAAAACAGATACGCAGTATTTT.

V gene TRBV6-6 combines with J gene TRBJ1-4; D unclear. V gave up 11 bases and J gave up 8 bases, with 21 bases separating them. This CDR3 has 14 residues. Germline assignment: CDR1 MNHNY and CDR2 SVGAGI (reference sequence). This chain's CDR3 is CACSPGDVPEKLFF. The CDR3 DNA is TGTGCCTGTAGCCCCGGCGATGTTCCGGAAAAACTGTTTTTT.

A note on this clonotype: A much more abundant neighbour one base away suggests this may be a read error. The chain has TRBV2 and TRBJ1-1; 7 bases map to TRBD1. Per germline, CDR1 SNHLY and CDR2 FYNNEI. The CDR3 spans 14 residues. CDR3 nucleotides: TGTGCCAGCAGTGCCCAGGGGGTTTGGACTGAAGCTTCCTTT. It yields the protein CASSAQGVWTEASF.

For this clonotype: An end of the junction differs from the germline gene, which may be a read error. The chain couples TRBV6-1 to TRBJ1-2; D may be TRBD1 (5 bases). The CDR3 sequence is 14 residues long. Per germline, CDR1 MNHNS and CDR2 SASEGT. CDR3 region: CANSENWRGEGYTF. CDR3 coding DNA: TGTGCCAACAGTGAAAACTGGAGAGGGGAAGGCTACACCTTC.

This clonotype was seen at least ten times. The J gene is TRBJ2-7, the V gene TRBV6-6, with 8 bases that match TRBD2. The CDR3 extends over 18 amino acids. The V gene's germline CDR1 is MNHNY and CDR2 SVGAGI (reference sequence). J lost 6 bases, V lost 2 bases, and 18 bases had no gene match. DNA of the CDR3: TGTGCCAGCAGTTACCCCCGCCGCGCTGCAGCGGGAGTTTGCGAGCAGTACTTC. Its protein product is CASSYPRRAAAGVCEQYF.

The chain carries TRBV29-1 and TRBJ2-6; 8 nucleotides agree with TRBD1. The CDR3 totals 16 residues. V gave up 7 bases and J gave up 3 bases; unmatched junction bases: 11. CDR1 is SQVTM, CDR2 ANQGSEA, per germline. The chain's CDR3 is CSAGTGGVIGANVLTF. In DNA, the CDR3 is TGCAGCGCCGGAACAGGGGGTGTTATTGGGGCCAACGTCCTGACTTTC.

This clonotype has ten or more counts. The chain links TRBV29-1 to TRBJ2-3; 9 nucleotides align to TRBD2. This CDR3 region has 13 residues. From germline, CDR1 is SQVTM and CDR2 ANQGSEA. With V trimmed by 7 bases and J by 1 base, 3 bases remained unmatched. As DNA, the CDR3 is TGCAGCGCTAGCGGGAAAGGCACAGATACGCAGTATTTT. It encodes CSASGKGTDTQYF.

This clonotype was seen ten or more times. The chain uses TRBV5-1 and TRBJ2-3, with a possible D match to TRBD2 (5 bases). Trimming removed 4 bases at V and 5 bases at J, with 14 bases between. Germline V gene sequence: CDR1 SGHRS, CDR2 YFSETQ. The CDR3 is 14 amino acids. Written as DNA, the CDR3 is TGCGCCAGCAGCGGAGGTGGAAAGGGAGATACGCAGTATTTT. Protein sequence: CASSGGGKGDTQYF.

The rearrangement joins TRBV7-9 to TRBJ1-2; the D gene is possibly TRBD1 (6 bases). Germline loops: CDR1 SEHNR, CDR2 FQNEAQ (reference sequence). The CDR3 contains 14 residues. Between the trimmed V and J ends, which lost 0 bases and 4 bases, there was a span of 9 bases. The chain's CDR3 is CASSLAQGTYGYTF. CDR3 DNA: TGTGCCAGCAGCTTAGCGCAGGGGACCTATGGCTACACCTTC.

A word on this clonotype: A junction end diverges from the germline sequence, so it may reflect a read error. This chain links TRBV7-9 with TRBJ1-5, with TRBD1 as a possible D gene (5 bases). CDR3 length: 14 residues. Germline V gene sequence: CDR1 SEHNR, CDR2 FQNEAQ (reference sequence). The CDR3 DNA reads TGTGCCAGCAGTGCCGGGGCAAGCAATCAGCCCCATCATTTT. This translates into CASSAGASNQPHHF.

The CDR3, as DNA: TGTGCCATCCCGGCGGGGCATGAGACCCAGTACTTC. It is translated as CAIPAGHETQYF. V usage is TRBV10-3 and J usage is TRBJ2-5; weak D call: TRBD2 (6 bases). The CDR3 covers 12 residues. Deletions cut 8 bases from V and 5 bases from J, with 12 bases between. Germline CDR1 ENHRY, CDR2 SYGVKD.

For this clonotype: An end of the junction differs from the germline gene, which may be a read error. The chain links TRBV11-2 to TRBJ2-7; 9 positions match TRBD2. The CDR3 totals 15 residues. Looked up from germline, CDR1 is SGHAT and CDR2 is FQNNGV. This CDR3 is CASSEAGTSFYGQYF. CDR3 in DNA: TGTGCCAGCAGCGAGGCCGGGACTAGCTTTTACGGGCAGTACTTC.

The genes are TRBV11-2 and TRBJ2-7, with TRBD2 matching over 7 bases. CDR1 and CDR2 from the germline V gene are SGHAT and FQNNGV. J was trimmed by 4 bases and V by 3 bases; bases with no gene match: 9. CDR3 length: 15 amino acids. As DNA, the CDR3 is TGTGCCAGCAGCTTCGACGGGAGGTCGGGTTACGAGCAGTACTTC. This translates into CASSFDGRSGYEQYF.